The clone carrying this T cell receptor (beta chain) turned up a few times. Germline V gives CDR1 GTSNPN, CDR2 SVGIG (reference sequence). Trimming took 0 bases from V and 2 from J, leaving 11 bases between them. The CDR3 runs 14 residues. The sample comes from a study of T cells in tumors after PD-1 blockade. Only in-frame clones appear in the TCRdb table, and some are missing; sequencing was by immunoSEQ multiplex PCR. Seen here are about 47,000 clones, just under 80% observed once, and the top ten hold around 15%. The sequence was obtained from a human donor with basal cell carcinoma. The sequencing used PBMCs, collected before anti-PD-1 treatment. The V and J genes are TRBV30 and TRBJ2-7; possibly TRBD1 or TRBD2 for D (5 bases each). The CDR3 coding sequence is TGTGCCTGGAGTGTCGGGGCCGTCCCCTACGAGCAGTACTTC. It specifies CAWSVGAVPYEQYF.